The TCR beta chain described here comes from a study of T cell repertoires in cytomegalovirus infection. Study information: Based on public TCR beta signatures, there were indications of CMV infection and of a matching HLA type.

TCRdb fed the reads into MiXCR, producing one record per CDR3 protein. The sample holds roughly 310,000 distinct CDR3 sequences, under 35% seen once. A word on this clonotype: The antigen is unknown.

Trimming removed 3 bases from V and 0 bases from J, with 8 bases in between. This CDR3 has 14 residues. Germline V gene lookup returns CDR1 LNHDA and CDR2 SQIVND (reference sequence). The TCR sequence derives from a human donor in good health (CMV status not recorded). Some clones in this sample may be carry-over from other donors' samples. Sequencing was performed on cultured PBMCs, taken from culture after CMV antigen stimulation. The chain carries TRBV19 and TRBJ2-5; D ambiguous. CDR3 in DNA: TGTGCCAGTAGTATCTTGGGGTACCAAGAGACCCAGTACTTC. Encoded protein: CASSILGYQETQYF.